These T cell receptor beta chains were read from a single sample in a study of shared clonotypes between healthy human individuals. Repertoires were generated with immunoSEQ multiplex PCR, while TCRdb's copy carries only in-frame clones and drops some. The table includes about 980,000 clones, 76% detected once. Sequencing was done on a sample of memory CD4+ T cells sorted from blood. These receptors came from a man aged 18 to 30 in good health. Both conserved end residues are part of each CDR3. D genes are given only for firm matches. Expanded clones are given a class, and other clones once, few, many or no size at all.

V gene	D gene	clone size	J gene	CDR3 DNA	CDR3 protein
TRBV19	NA	once	TRBJ2-7	TGTGCCAGTAGTACCGACAGGTTGGGCCTCTACGAGCAGTACTTC	CASSTDRLGLYEQYF
TRBV5-1	NA	NA	TRBJ2-7	TGCGCCAGCAGCTATGACAGCTCCTACGAGCAGTACTTC	CASSYDSSYEQYF
TRBV4-2	TRBD2	NA	TRBJ2-3	TGTGCCAGCAGCCAGAGGGCGGGAGCGGGGCTAAGCACAGATACGCAGTATTTT	CASSQRAGAGLSTDTQYF
TRBV10-1	NA	NA	TRBJ1-2	TGCGCCAGCAGTGAGGTAGGGAATGGCTACACCTTC	CASSEVGNGYTF
TRBV10-3	TRBD1	NA	TRBJ1-2	TGTGCCATCAGTGAGCGTACAGGGGGCACCTATGGCTACACCTTC	CAISERTGGTYGYTF
TRBV7-9	TRBD1	few	TRBJ2-5	TGTGCCAGCAGCTTGACAGGGACCCAAGAGACCCAGTACTTC	CASSLTGTQETQYF
TRBV20-1	NA	NA	TRBJ1-4	TGCAGTGCTAGAACTAATGAAAAACTGTTTTTT	CSARTNEKLFF
TRBV4-2	NA	many	TRBJ1-1	TGTGCCAGCAGCCAGACCGGCCTTCAGGTTTTCTTT	CASSQTGLQVFF
TRBV5-4	TRBD2	NA	TRBJ2-5	TGTGCCAGCAGGACACTAGCGGGAGAAGAGACCCAGTACTTC	CASRTLAGEETQYF
TRBV29-1	NA	NA	TRBJ2-7	TGCAGCGTGACGCATGTATCCGGCTACGAGCAGTACTTC	CSVTHVSGYEQYF
TRBV7-9	NA	NA	TRBJ1-5	TGTGCCAGCAGCTTAATCGATCAGCCCCAGCATTTT	CASSLIDQPQHF
TRBV6-6	TRBD2	NA	TRBJ2-2	TGTGCCAGCACCCGGGGGGGGGTGGTGAACACCGGGGAGCTGTTTTTT	CASTRGGVVNTGELFF
TRBV4-3	TRBD2	NA	TRBJ2-2	TGCGCCAGCAGCCGACTAGCGGGAGTTGCCGGGGAGCTGTTTTTT	CASSRLAGVAGELFF
TRBV5-8	NA	NA	TRBJ1-2	TGTGCCAGCAGCCCCGGGCTTCGGGTCTCTTATGGCTACACCTTC	CASSPGLRVSYGYTF
TRBV4-1	TRBD2	NA	TRBJ2-5	TGCGCCAGCAGCCAAGCTTCATCTTCAGGGACTAGGTACTTC	CASSQASSSGTRYF
TRBV6-1	TRBD1	NA	TRBJ1-5	TGTGCCGTCGCCGGGACAGGGTATCAGCCCCAGCATTTT	CAVAGTGYQPQHF
TRBV4-2	NA	NA	TRBJ2-3	TGTGCCAGCAGCCAATCGGGACTGCTAGATACGCAGTATTTT	CASSQSGLLDTQYF
TRBV28	TRBD1	NA	TRBJ1-4	TGTGCCAGCAGCTCGACCGGGACAGGAGGCCGGGAACTGTTTTTT	CASSSTGTGGRELFF
TRBV19	NA	many	TRBJ2-4	TGTGCCAGTAGTCCCGGGGCCGCCAAAAACATTCAGTACTTC	CASSPGAAKNIQYF
TRBV5-4	NA	NA	TRBJ1-2	TGTGCCAGCAGCTTGATAGGTTCTAACTATGGCTACACCTTC	CASSLIGSNYGYTF
TRBV21-1	NA	NA	TRBJ2-7	TGTGCCAGCAGCTTGACAGGGGGTTTCGCCTACGAGCAGTACTTC	CASSLTGGFAYEQYF
TRBV4-3	NA	NA	TRBJ2-7	TGCGCCAGCAGCCAAGTTATCAGCGGCCTATACGAGCAGTACTTC	CASSQVISGLYEQYF